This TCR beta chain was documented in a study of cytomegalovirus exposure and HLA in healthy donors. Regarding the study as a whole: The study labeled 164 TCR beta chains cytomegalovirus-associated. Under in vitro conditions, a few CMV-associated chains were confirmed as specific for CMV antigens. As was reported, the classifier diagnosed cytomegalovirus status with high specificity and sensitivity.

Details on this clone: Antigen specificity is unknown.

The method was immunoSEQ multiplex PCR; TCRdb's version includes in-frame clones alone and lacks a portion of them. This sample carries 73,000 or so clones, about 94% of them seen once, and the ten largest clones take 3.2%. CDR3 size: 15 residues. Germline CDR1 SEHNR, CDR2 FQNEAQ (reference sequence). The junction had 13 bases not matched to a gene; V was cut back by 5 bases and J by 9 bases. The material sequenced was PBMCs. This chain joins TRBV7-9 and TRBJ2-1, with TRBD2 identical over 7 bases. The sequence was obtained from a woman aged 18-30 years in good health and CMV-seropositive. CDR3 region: CASSPRTRRASEQFF. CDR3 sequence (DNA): TGTGCCAGCAGCCCCCGGACTAGAAGGGCCAGTGAGCAGTTCTTC.